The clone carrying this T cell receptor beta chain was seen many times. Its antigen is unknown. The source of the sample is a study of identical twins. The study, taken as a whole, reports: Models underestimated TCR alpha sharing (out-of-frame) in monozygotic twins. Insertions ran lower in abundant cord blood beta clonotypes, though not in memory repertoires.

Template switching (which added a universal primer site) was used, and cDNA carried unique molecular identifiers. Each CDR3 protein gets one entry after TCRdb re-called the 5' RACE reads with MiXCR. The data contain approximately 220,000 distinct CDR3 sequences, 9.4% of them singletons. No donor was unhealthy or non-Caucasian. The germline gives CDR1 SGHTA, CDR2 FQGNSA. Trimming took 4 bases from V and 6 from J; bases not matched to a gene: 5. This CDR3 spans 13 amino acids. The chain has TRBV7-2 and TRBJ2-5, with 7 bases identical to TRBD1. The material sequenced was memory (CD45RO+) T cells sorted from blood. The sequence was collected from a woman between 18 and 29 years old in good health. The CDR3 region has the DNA TGTGCCAGCAGCTCGACAGGGCGGCAGACCCAGTACTTC. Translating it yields CASSSTGRQTQYF. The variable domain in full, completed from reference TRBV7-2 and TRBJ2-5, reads GAGVSQSPSNKVTEKGKDVELRCDPISGHTALYWYRQSLGQGLEFLIYFQGNSAPDKSGLPSDRFSAERTGGSVSTLTIQRTQQEDSAVYLCASSSTGRQTQYFGPGTRLLVL.